This T cell receptor beta chain derives from a study of T cell responses to AZD1222 COVID-19 vaccine. Trimming pared 4 bases from V and 10 bases from J, leaving 11 bases between. The CDR3 sequence is 12 residues long. A remark on this clone: Its specificity is not known.

The method was immunoSEQ multiplex PCR; TCRdb's version includes in-frame clones alone and lacks a portion of them. This table holds about 97,000 clones, roughly 84% found once. The study's findings and limits: Spike-specific TCR breadth and depth both grew after two AZD1222 doses. Within unmutated variant regions lay the reported targets of nearly half of spike-specific TCRs. Mostly white British, mostly female donors; authors suggested clonal diversity may be underestimated. Baseline serostatus was positive in only five to seven AZD1222 recipients.

The sequencing here drew on peripheral blood, taken on day 0 of AZD1222 vaccination. The clonotype comes from an adult in good health. This chain joins TRBV12-3 or TRBV12-4 and TRBJ2-1; D unclear. DNA of the CDR3: TGTGCCAGCAGTTCTTCCCTCGGGGAGCAGTTCTTC. Residues: CASSSSLGEQFF.